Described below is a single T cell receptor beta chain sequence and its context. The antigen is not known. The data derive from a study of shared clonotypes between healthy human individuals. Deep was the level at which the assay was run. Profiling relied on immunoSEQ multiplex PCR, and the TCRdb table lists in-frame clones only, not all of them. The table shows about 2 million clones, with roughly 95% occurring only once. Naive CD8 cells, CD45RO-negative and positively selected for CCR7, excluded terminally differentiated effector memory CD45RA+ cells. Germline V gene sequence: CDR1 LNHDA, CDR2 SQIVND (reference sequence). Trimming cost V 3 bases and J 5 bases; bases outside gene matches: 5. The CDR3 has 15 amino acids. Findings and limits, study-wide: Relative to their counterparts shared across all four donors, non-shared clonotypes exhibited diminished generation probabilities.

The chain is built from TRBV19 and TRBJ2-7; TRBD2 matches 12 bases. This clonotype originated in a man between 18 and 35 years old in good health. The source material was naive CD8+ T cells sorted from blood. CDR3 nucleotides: TGTGCCAGTAGTATGTTAGCTAGCGGGAGGGACGAGCAGTACTTC. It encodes CASSMLASGRDEQYF.